Shown below are 16 T cell receptor beta chains from a single sample sequenced in a study of blood T cell repertoires in COVID-19. Clones were read by immunoSEQ multiplex PCR, and TCRdb kept only the in-frame ones, dropping some. The profile shows some 130,000 clones, more than 60% of them singletons. The material sequenced was peripheral blood. Receptors originate from a woman in her 70s with acute or convalescent COVID-19.

This clone was seen only a few times. This sequence joins TRBV6-2 or TRBV6-3 and TRBJ2-7, with D tentatively TRBD1 (5 bases). Per germline, CDR1 MNHEY and CDR2 SVGEGT. Trimming took off 3 bases at V and 3 bases at J, with 9 bases between the two ends. This CDR3 contains 13 residues. The CDR3 region has the DNA TGTGCCAGCAGTTATCTTCAGGGCTACGAGCAGTACTTC. This gives the protein CASSYLQGYEQYF.

The chain is built from TRBV6-5 and TRBJ2-7, with 8 bases identical to TRBD2. There are 13 residues in the CDR3. CDR1 is MNHEY and CDR2 is SVGAGI in the germline V gene. V trimming: 6 bases; J trimming: 6 bases; junction bases outside the gene matches: 7. The CDR3 protein is CASRFGGACEQYF. CDR3 in DNA: TGTGCCAGCAGGTTCGGGGGGGCCTGCGAGCAGTACTTC.

The CDR3 DNA follows: TGTGCCAGCAGCTTGGGAGGAGGGAGCGGGAGCTATGGCTACACCTTC. It yields the protein CASSLGGGSGSYGYTF. The V gene is TRBV5-4, the J gene TRBJ1-2; D not resolved. Germline V CDR1 and CDR2: SGHNT, YYREEE (reference sequence). CDR3 length equals 16 residues. The V end lost 0 bases, the J end lost 4 bases, and 16 bases lay between the germline ends.

The rearrangement links TRBV3-1 (or the pseudogene TRBV3-2) to TRBJ1-6; the D gene is possibly TRBD1 (6 bases). V was pared by 2 bases and J by 9 bases, with 8 bases between. Germline V gene lookup returns CDR1 LGHDT and CDR2 YNNKEL (reference sequence). This CDR3 has 13 residues. The CDR3 reads CASSQRTVSPLHF. CDR3 nucleotide sequence: TGTGCCAGCAGCCAAAGGACAGTTTCACCCCTCCACTTT.

Many counts were recorded for this clone. V gene TRBV5-6 combines with J gene TRBJ2-1; D remains unclear. The CDR3 runs to 12 residues. Germline V gives CDR1 SGHDT, CDR2 YYEEEE. The ends were cut back, 1 base at V and 12 bases at J, with 11 bases in the middle. DNA for the CDR3: TGTGCCAGCAGCTTGTCCATGAGTTGGCAGTTCTTC. It yields the protein CASSLSMSWQFF. The full variable domain, in which reference TRBV5-6 and TRBJ2-1 provide the parts outside the CDR3, is DAGVTQSPTHLIKTRGQQVTLRCSPKSGHDTVSWYQQALGQGPQFIFQYYEEEERQRGNFPDRFSGHQFPNYSSELNVNALLLGDSALYLCASSLSMSWQFFGPGTRLTVL.

The V gene is TRBV28, the J gene TRBJ2-7; possible D gene TRBD1, 5 bases. The CDR3 runs 13 residues. Trimming shortened V by 7 bases and J by 1 base, and 11 bases separated the two germline ends. The V gene's germline CDR1 is MDHEN and CDR2 SYDVKM. This chain's CDR3 is CASTLGLSYEQYF. The CDR3, as DNA: TGTGCCAGCACCCTGGGGCTGTCCTACGAGCAGTACTTC.

This clone has only a few counts. V is TRBV9 and J is TRBJ2-2; 8 bases agree with TRBD2. CDR1 is SGDLS, CDR2 YYNGEE, per germline. The CDR3 contains 18 residues. V dropped 3 bases and J dropped 6; count of bases not matched to a gene: 16. The DNA of the CDR3 is TGTGCCAGCAGCGAGTCGGGGGGGCACACACATTCGGCCGGGGAGCTGTTTTTT. As protein: CASSESGGHTHSAGELFF.

V and J are TRBV18 and TRBJ1-1, with TRBD1 identical over 8 bases. CDR3 length equals 13 residues. Per the germline V gene, CDR1 is KGHSH and CDR2 is LQKENI. The junction had 8 bases not matched to a gene; V was cut back by 9 bases and J by 5 bases. The CDR3 loop is CASSDRGWTEAFF. The CDR3 nucleotides read TGTGCCAGTTCCGACAGGGGATGGACTGAAGCTTTCTTT.

V usage is TRBV7-2 and J usage is TRBJ1-6, with 7 bases matching TRBD1. V shed 5 bases and J 5 bases; nucleotides not matched to a gene: 3. Germline values: CDR1 SGHTA, CDR2 FQGNSA. The length of the CDR3 is 14 residues. CDR3 in amino acids: CASSPQGNNSPLHF. In DNA form, the CDR3 reads TGTGCCAGCAGCCCACAGGGGAATAATTCACCCCTCCACTTT.

This clone was found a few times. This chain links TRBV28 with TRBJ1-1; tentatively, D is TRBD1 (6 bases). The CDR3 loop spans 13 amino acids. Trimming shortened V by 7 bases and J by 2 bases, and 11 bases separated the two germline ends. Germline values: CDR1 MDHEN, CDR2 SYDVKM. CDR3 residues: CASKTGSNTEAFF. Here the CDR3 DNA reads TGTGCCAGCAAAACAGGGAGTAACACTGAAGCTTTCTTT.

CDR3 in amino acids: CASSQWGDNYGYTF. The CDR3 DNA is TGTGCCAGCAGCCAGTGGGGAGATAACTATGGCTACACCTTC. The chain links TRBV7-9 to TRBJ1-2, with D unresolved. The germline V gene has CDR1 SEHNR and CDR2 FQNEAQ (reference sequence). The CDR3 has 14 amino acids. V was cut by 5 bases and J by 1 base, with 11 bases left in between.

This chain connects TRBV5-1 to TRBJ2-3; D may be TRBD1 (6 bases). The CDR3 loop spans 15 amino acids. The V and J ends lost 4 bases and 3 bases respectively, with 15 bases between them. CDR1 is SGHRS, CDR2 YFSETQ, per germline. The CDR3 DNA reads TGCGCCAGCAGCGAACAACAGGGTATGACAGATACGCAGTATTTT. Translated, it gives CASSEQQGMTDTQYF.

V usage is TRBV5-1 and J usage is TRBJ2-7; no reliable D call. The germline gives CDR1 SGHRS, CDR2 YFSETQ. Trimming removed 0 bases at V and 3 bases at J, with 7 bases between. The CDR3 consists of 13 residues. CDR3 loop: CASSLGHFYEQYF. The CDR3 nucleotides are TGCGCCAGCAGCTTGGGACATTTCTACGAGCAGTACTTC.

In its sample, this clone ranks as medium-sized. The genes are TRBV6-1 and TRBJ1-2; D gene unclear. Germline V gene sequence: CDR1 MNHNS, CDR2 SASEGT. Trimming took 3 bases from V and 11 from J, leaving 13 bases between them. This CDR3 comprises 12 residues. CDR3 in DNA: TGTGCCAGCAGTGATGTAGTTTCTTGGTACACCTTC. Translation: CASSDVVSWYTF.

V is TRBV3-1 (or the pseudogene TRBV3-2) and J is TRBJ1-2; D not resolved. Between the trimmed V and J ends, which lost 1 base and 7 bases, there was a span of 13 bases. Germline V gene lookup returns CDR1 LGHDT and CDR2 YNNKEL (reference sequence). The CDR3 is 14 amino acids. CDR3 bases: TGTGCCAGCAGCCAAGGGAGGGTCGAAGGTGGCTACACCTTC. The encoded protein is CASSQGRVEGGYTF.

This clone was seen once. The chain joins TRBV15 to TRBJ1-3; TRBD1 agrees at 8 bases. CDR1 is LNHNV, CDR2 YYDKDF, per germline (reference sequence). The CDR3 is 15 amino acids. With 2 bases clipped from V and 4 bases from J, the junction kept 4 bases outside the gene matches. CDR3 region: CATSRQTGDGNTIYF. CDR3 bases: TGTGCCACCAGCAGACAGACAGGGGACGGAAACACCATATATTTT. Using reference TRBV15 and TRBJ1-3 for the parts outside the CDR3, the full variable domain is DAMVIQNPRYQVTQFGKPVTLSCSQTLNHNVMYWYQQKSSQAPKLLFHYYDKDFNNEADTPDNFQSRRPNTSFCFLDIRSPGLGDTAMYLCATSRQTGDGNTIYFGEGSWLTVV.